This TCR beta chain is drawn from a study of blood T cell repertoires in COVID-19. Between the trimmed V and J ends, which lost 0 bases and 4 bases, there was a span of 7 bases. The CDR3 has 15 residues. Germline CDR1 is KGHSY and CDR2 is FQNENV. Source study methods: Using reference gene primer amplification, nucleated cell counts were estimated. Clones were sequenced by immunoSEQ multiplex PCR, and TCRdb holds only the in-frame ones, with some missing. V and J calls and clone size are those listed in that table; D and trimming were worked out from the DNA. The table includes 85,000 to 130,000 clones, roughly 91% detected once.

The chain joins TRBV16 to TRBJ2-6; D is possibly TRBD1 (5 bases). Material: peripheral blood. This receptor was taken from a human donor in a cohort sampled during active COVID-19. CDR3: CASSQSGVGANVLTF. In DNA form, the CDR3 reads TGTGCCAGCAGCCAATCAGGGGTCGGGGCCAACGTCCTGACTTTC.